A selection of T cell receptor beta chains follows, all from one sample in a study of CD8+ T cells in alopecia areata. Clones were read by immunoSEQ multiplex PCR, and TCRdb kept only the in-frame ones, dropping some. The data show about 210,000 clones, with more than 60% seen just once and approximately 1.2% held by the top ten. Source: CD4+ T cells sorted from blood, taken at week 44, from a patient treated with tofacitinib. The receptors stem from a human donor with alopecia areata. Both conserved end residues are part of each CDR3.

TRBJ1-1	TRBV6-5	CATFLTRGTEAFF
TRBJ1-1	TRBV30	CACRGQVNTEAFF
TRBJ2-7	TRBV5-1	CASSKTSGYEQYF
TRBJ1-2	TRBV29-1	CSVGGKNYGYTF
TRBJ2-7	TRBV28	CASRQGANEQYF
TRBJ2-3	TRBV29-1	CSTLRTSGLGGTDTQYF
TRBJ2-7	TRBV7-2	CASSSDRVDEQYF
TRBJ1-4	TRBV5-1	CASSLMRQGDEKLFF
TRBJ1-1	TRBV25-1	CASRATGWAFF
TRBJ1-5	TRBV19	CASSSGTKRSQPQHF
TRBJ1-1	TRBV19	CASSINTEAFF
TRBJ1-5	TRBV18	CASSPGKDQPQHF
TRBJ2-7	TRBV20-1	CSAQRDEQYF
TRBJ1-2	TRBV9	CASSVGEQGALGYTF
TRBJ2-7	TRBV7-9	CASSYRGLAGASEQYF
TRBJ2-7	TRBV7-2	CASSLASRDYEQYF
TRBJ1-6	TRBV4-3	CASSQEWGDAPLHF
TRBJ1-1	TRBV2	CASSLGQGTEAFF
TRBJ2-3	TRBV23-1	CASSPQRGDTQYF
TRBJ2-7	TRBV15	CATSRGLAAYEQYF
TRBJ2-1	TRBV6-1	CASTPRSGTQQFF
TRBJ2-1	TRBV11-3	CASSRGLAGGRNEQFF
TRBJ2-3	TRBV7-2	CASSLVGGPPDTQYF
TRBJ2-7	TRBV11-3	CASSLGDTNYEQYF
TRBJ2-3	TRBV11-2	CASSLQERGTTQYF
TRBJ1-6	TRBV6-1	CASSEGARNNSPLHF
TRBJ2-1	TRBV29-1	CSVSGRVNNEQFF
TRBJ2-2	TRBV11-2	CASTWTGTSDTGELFF
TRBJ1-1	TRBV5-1	CASSPAFRDTEAFF
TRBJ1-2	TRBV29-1	CSVDQEQGYGYTF
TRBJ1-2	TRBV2	CASSDRTGFYGYTF
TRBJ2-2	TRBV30	CAGGAPLVPGELFF
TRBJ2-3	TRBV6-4	CASSDTGTGPDTQYF
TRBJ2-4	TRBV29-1	CSVERGNIQYF
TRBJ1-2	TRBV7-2	CASSLSQVAGLYGYTF
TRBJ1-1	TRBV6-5	CASSYSTRASEAFF
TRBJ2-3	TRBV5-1	CASSLGPGVDTQYF
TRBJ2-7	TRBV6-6	CASSYRPKKGDEQYF
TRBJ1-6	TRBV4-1	CASSHGDTDNSPLHF
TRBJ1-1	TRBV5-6	CASSPRGNTEAFF
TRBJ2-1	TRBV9	CASSVAGGANNEQFF
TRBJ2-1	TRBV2	CASSGQRNEQFF
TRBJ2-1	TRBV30	CAWRSSGGRYSVF
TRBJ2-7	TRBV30	CAWSRGETREQYF
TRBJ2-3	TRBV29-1	CSALTGPTDTQYF
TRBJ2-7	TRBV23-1	CASSHHPPDRTYEQYF
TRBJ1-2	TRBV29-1	CSVEKGRPHTF
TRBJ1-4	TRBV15	CATSRAGTGNEKLFF
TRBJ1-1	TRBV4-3	CASSQDGVGRHTEAFF
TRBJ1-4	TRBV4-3	CASSQNSGQAKSEKLFF
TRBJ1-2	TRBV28	CAASRETNYGYTF
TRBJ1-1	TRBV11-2	CASSRLGAGRLNTEAFF